The 16 T cell receptor beta chains given below trace back to one sample, sequenced in a study of blood T cells in healthy people across ages. Together with a sample-barcoded 5' primer, a J-beta primer mix was included in a second PCR lasting roughly 7 to 11 cycles. One entry per CDR3 protein, called by TCRdb with MiXCR from the 5' RACE reads. The sample includes 1 million or so distinct CDR3 sequences, 45% of them seen just once. Input material: blood. All receptors come from a woman in her fifties or sixties in good health.

The chain uses TRBV7-8 and TRBJ2-3; either TRBD1 or TRBD2 may fit D (5 bases each). Trimming cost V 5 bases and J 4 bases, with 25 bases left between them. This CDR3 has 18 residues. Germline V gene lookup returns CDR1 SGHVS and CDR2 FQNEAQ. CDR3 sequence: CASSPNRPGRALSDTQYF. The CDR3 DNA reads as TGTGCCAGCAGCCCCAATCGCCCGGGACGAGCGCTTTCAGATACGCAGTATTTT.

In this sample, this clonotype turned up a few times. This rearrangement joins TRBV7-2 to TRBJ1-5; D gene uncertain. Germline assignment: CDR1 SGHTA and CDR2 FQGNSA. The CDR3 contains 15 residues. Trimming removed 2 bases at V and 2 bases at J, with 10 bases between. The CDR3 bases are TGTGCCAGCAGCTTAATGCGGGGTGGCAATCAGCCCCAGCATTTT. It yields the protein CASSLMRGGNQPQHF.

This sequence joins TRBV10-3 and TRBJ2-5; 7 nucleotides match TRBD2. With V trimmed by 6 bases and J by 5 bases, 12 bases remained unmatched. Germline CDR1 reads ENHRY; CDR2 reads SYGVKD. The CDR3 sequence is 15 residues long. The CDR3 region is CAIRDLADGEETQYF. Here the CDR3 DNA reads TGTGCCATCAGGGATCTAGCGGACGGGGAGGAGACCCAGTACTTC.

This rearrangement joins TRBV29-1 to TRBJ2-7; D call uncertain. In germline, CDR1 is SQVTM, CDR2 ANQGSEA. Trimming shortened V by 4 bases and J by 4 bases, and 8 bases separated the two germline ends. This CDR3 is built from 11 residues. The CDR3 is CSVVWGYEQYF. In nucleotides, the CDR3 is TGCAGCGTTGTGTGGGGTTACGAGCAGTACTTC.

As to this clonotype: A junction end diverges from the germline sequence, so it may reflect a read error. This chain connects TRBV29-1 to TRBJ1-1, with 7 bases fitting TRBD1. Germline V gene data show CDR1 as SQVTM and CDR2 as ANQGSEA. The CDR3 spans 12 residues. The CDR3 bases are TGTAGCGGACACAGGGGGAACACTGAAGCTTTCTTT. As protein: CSGHRGNTEAFF.

The chain uses TRBV7-8 and TRBJ2-3, with 8 bases fitting TRBD1. The CDR3 is 13 amino acids. Unmatched junction bases numbered 3, after V lost 2 bases and J lost 8 bases. The germline V gene has CDR1 SGHVS and CDR2 FQNEAQ. The CDR3 bases are TGTGCCAGCAGCTTAAATGACAGGGGTACGCAGTATTTT. It translates to CASSLNDRGTQYF. Complete variable domain (other parts from reference TRBV7-8 and TRBJ2-3): GAGVSQSPRYKVAKRGQDVALRCDPISGHVSLFWYQQALGQGPEFLTYFQNEAQLDKSGLPSDRFFAERPEGSVSTLKIQRTQQEDSAVYLCASSLNDRGTQYFGPGTRLTVL.

A few counts support this clonotype. This sequence joins TRBV9 and TRBJ2-3; 15 nucleotides agree with TRBD2. Trimming cost V 1 base and J 2 bases; bases outside gene matches: 8. The CDR3 contains 19 residues. From germline, CDR1 is SGDLS and CDR2 YYNGEE. The CDR3 reads CASSVLGLAGGRFTDTQYF. As DNA, the CDR3 is TGTGCCAGCAGCGTACTGGGACTAGCGGGAGGAAGGTTCACAGATACGCAGTATTTT.

The gene calls are TRBV2 and TRBJ2-5, with TRBD2 as a possible D gene (6 bases). Germline loops: CDR1 SNHLY, CDR2 FYNNEI. V dropped 3 bases and J dropped 5 bases, with 10 bases sitting between them. This CDR3 contains 13 residues. The CDR3, as DNA: TGTGCCAGCAGTGAGGGGGGTTACGAGACCCAGTACTTC. Protein product: CASSEGGYETQYF.

The table lists this clonotype with a few counts. V usage is TRBV27 and J usage is TRBJ2-5; D is unresolved. Trimming took off 5 bases at V and 8 bases at J, with 12 bases between the two ends. The CDR3 contains 12 residues. CDR1 is MNHEY and CDR2 is SMNVEV in the germline V gene (reference sequence). Written as DNA, the CDR3 is TGTGCCAGCAGTCTCCCGATGGGAACCCAGTACTTC. Amino acids: CASSLPMGTQYF.

This clonotype appeared many times. The V and J genes are TRBV5-6 and TRBJ2-7, with TRBD2 as a possible D gene (6 bases). The CDR3 spans 13 residues. The ends were cut back, 5 bases at V and 1 base at J, with 10 bases in the middle. CDR1 is SGHDT, CDR2 YYEEEE, per germline. DNA of the CDR3: TGTGCCAGCAGTCCAGGGAGGTCCTACGAGCAGTACTTC. Translation gives CASSPGRSYEQYF.

This clonotype has a handful of counts. The chain employs TRBV10-3 and TRBJ2-7, with a tentative D call TRBD2 (5 bases). V was clipped by 8 bases and J by 0 bases, with 17 bases between them. This CDR3 contains 15 residues. Germline V lookup: CDR1 ENHRY, CDR2 SYGVKD. The CDR3 DNA is TGTGCCATCTCCTCGGGAAGCGTTAGCTCCTACGAGCAGTACTTC. This translates into CAISSGSVSSYEQYF.

The J gene is TRBJ2-1, the V gene TRBV12-3 or TRBV12-4, with D possibly being TRBD1 or TRBD2 (5 bases each). Trimming removed 6 bases at V and 6 bases at J, with 9 bases between. The CDR3 extends over 12 amino acids. The CDR3 coding sequence is TGTGCCAGCAGCCGGGACGGCAATGAGCAGTTCTTC. This sequence encodes CASSRDGNEQFF.

The genes are TRBV19 and TRBJ2-7; D is possibly TRBD2 (6 bases). In germline, CDR1 is LNHDA, CDR2 SQIVND (reference sequence). Between the trimmed V and J ends, which lost 1 base and 6 bases, there was a span of 7 bases. There are 12 residues in the CDR3. CDR3 sequence: CASSIVGGEQYF. CDR3 coding DNA: TGTGCCAGTAGTATAGTCGGGGGCGAGCAGTACTTC.

On this clonotype: A much larger clonotype is one base distant, so this may be a read error. V gene TRBV29-1 combines with J gene TRBJ2-7; TRBD2 matches 11 bases. The CDR3 is 13 amino acids. Unmatched junction bases numbered 4, after V lost 7 bases and J lost 2 bases. Germline V gene data show CDR1 as SQVTM and CDR2 as ANQGSEA. CDR3: CSAGGLAAYEQYF. DNA of the CDR3: TGCAGCGCCGGGGGACTAGCGGCCTACGAGCAGTACTTC.

The table lists this clonotype with many counts. The chain recombines TRBV27 with TRBJ2-5, with D maybe TRBD1 (7 bases). CDR1 and CDR2 (germline): MNHEY, SMNVEV (reference sequence). There are 16 residues in the CDR3. The V gene lost 6 bases and the J gene lost 4 bases, with 21 bases spanning the gap. This CDR3 is CASSPRGVTRRETQYF. Written as DNA, the CDR3 is TGTGCCAGCAGCCCCAGGGGGGTGACTAGGAGAGAGACCCAGTACTTC.

The chain recombines TRBV29-1 with TRBJ1-4, with D possibly matching TRBD1 (6 bases). The CDR3 is 12 amino acids. Germline V gives CDR1 SQVTM, CDR2 ANQGSEA. The V end was cut by 7 bases, the J end by 6 bases, with 12 bases between. CDR3 protein: CSGSGGDEKLFF. CDR3 nucleotide sequence: TGCAGCGGCTCGGGGGGCGATGAAAAACTGTTTTTT.